One sample yielded the 6 T cell receptor beta chains listed below, sequenced in a study of cytomegalovirus exposure and HLA in healthy donors. The PCR had 60 Vbeta and 13 Jbeta primers. Libraries were prepared by immunoSEQ multiplex PCR; TCRdb keeps only in-frame clonotypes and omits some of them. The data show about 98,000 clones, roughly 85% seen once. The sequenced sample was PBMCs. The receptors derive from a middle-aged man in good health and CMV-seronegative.

V is TRBV7-3 and J is TRBJ1-1; TRBD1 matches at 10 bases. The CDR3 sequence is 14 residues long. Looked up from germline, CDR1 is SGHTA and CDR2 is FQGTGA. V lost 3 bases to trimming and J lost 3 bases; unmatched junction nucleotides: 1. The CDR3 region is CASSLTGGDTEAFF. CDR3 DNA: TGTGCCAGCAGCTTGACAGGGGGCGACACTGAAGCTTTCTTT.

The V and J genes are TRBV10-2 and TRBJ2-7; TRBD1 matches 8 bases. The germline CDR1 and CDR2 sequences are WSHSY and SAAADI. Losses at the gene ends were 6 bases for V and 2 bases for J; bases not matched to a gene: 6. The CDR3 has 14 amino acids. Written as DNA, the CDR3 is TGCGCCAGCAGGGGACAGGCCAACCCCTACGAGCAGTACTTC. Its translation: CASRGQANPYEQYF.

This chain links TRBV18 with TRBJ1-6, with 10 bases lining up with TRBD1. V dropped 6 bases and J dropped 8; count of bases not matched to a gene: 7. CDR1 and CDR2 from the germline V gene are KGHSH and LQKENI. This CDR3 is built from 15 residues. The CDR3 is CASSPGTGDDSPLHF. The CDR3 nucleotides read TGTGCCAGCTCCCCGGGGACAGGGGACGATTCACCCCTCCACTTT.

The rearrangement links TRBV5-1 to TRBJ1-2; no clear D gene. Trimming shortened V by 3 bases and J by 8 bases, and 14 bases separated the two germline ends. This CDR3 has 13 residues. Germline V gene sequence: CDR1 SGHRS, CDR2 YFSETQ. CDR3 DNA: TGCGCCAGCAGCTCAGGACCGTCGGGAGGCTACACCTTC. Amino acids: CASSSGPSGGYTF.

The V call is TRBV4-1, the J call TRBJ2-2, with 12 bases matching TRBD2. The CDR3 is 17 residues long. Germline trimming cut 4 bases from V and 2 bases from J; bases unmatched to any gene: 5. Germline V gives CDR1 MGHRA, CDR2 YSYEKL. The CDR3 loop reads CASSRIGLAGNTGELFF. The CDR3 coding sequence is TGCGCCAGCAGCCGTATAGGACTAGCGGGAAACACCGGGGAGCTGTTTTTT.

The chain couples TRBV7-9 to TRBJ2-7; 10 nucleotides match TRBD1. The CDR3 sequence is 13 residues long. Trimming removed 4 bases from V and 5 bases from J; junction bases left unmatched: 2. Germline-derived CDR1 and CDR2 are SEHNR and FQNEAQ (reference sequence). Here the CDR3 reads CASSWDRGDEQYF. CDR3 coding DNA: TGTGCCAGCAGCTGGGACAGGGGCGACGAGCAGTACTTC.